These T cell receptor beta chains were read from a single sample in a study of blood T cell repertoires in COVID-19. TCRdb's table, derived via immunoSEQ multiplex PCR, lists solely in-frame clones and lacks some. The table shows roughly 250,000 clones, with approximately 89% occurring only once. The material sequenced was peripheral blood. These receptors all come from a man aged 40-55 years who had recovered from COVID-19. Both conserved end residues are part of each CDR3. Each record gives: V gene, J gene, CDR3 length, CDR3 protein.

>TRBV2|TRBJ2-5|13
CASSVRDLETQYF
>TRBV5-4|TRBJ1-2|18
CASSLAGTGATGSYGYTF
>TRBV11-3|TRBJ1-1|13
CASSLDPRAEAFF
>TRBV29-1|TRBJ2-7|17
CSVEDRHDPGGFGEQYF
>TRBV7-9|TRBJ1-6|15
CASSPPGTRDSPLHF
>TRBV6-5|TRBJ2-3|16
CASSYSPLAVADTQYF
>TRBV29-1|TRBJ1-4|13
CSVTDRGGEKLFF
>TRBV7-9|TRBJ1-1|14
CASSLDGTTYEAFF
>TRBV30|TRBJ1-1|13
CAWSDRSNTEAFF
>TRBV10-2|TRBJ1-1|14
CASSVYRQGIEAFF
>TRBV5-3|TRBJ2-3|16
CARSPGGTGGGDTQYF
>TRBV11-2|TRBJ2-3|16
CASSLGASGSTDTQYF
>TRBV19|TRBJ2-7|15
CATRQGPLASYEQYF
>TRBV6-5|TRBJ2-7|12
CASSYLRDEQYF
>TRBV6-5|TRBJ1-1|12
CASRTPNTEAFF
>TRBV10-3|TRBJ2-1|13
CAITEDSYNEQFF
>TRBV5-1|TRBJ1-1|16
CASSLYEGAANTEAFF
>TRBV9|TRBJ2-5|16
CASSPLWGDTQETQYF
>TRBV7-2|TRBJ2-6|16
CASSPGGTSGANVLTF
>TRBV30|TRBJ2-3|12
CAWDRVGHTQYF
>TRBV27|TRBJ1-1|15
CASSPSGGLGTEAFF
>TRBV5-6|TRBJ1-1|19
CASSPGITGGTVMNTEAFF
>TRBV4-2|TRBJ1-3|15
CASSQDWNSGNTIYF
>TRBV14|TRBJ2-2|16
CASSQTGTGATGELFF
>TRBV4-1|TRBJ2-5|14
CASSPQGPQETQYF
>TRBV11-3|TRBJ2-1|15
CASSLESDRRNEQFF
>TRBV29-1|TRBJ2-2|18
CSVLGTSGRHMNTGELFF
>TRBV5-4|TRBJ2-3|15
CASSLGLEVGDTQYF
>TRBV7-2|TRBJ2-5|17
CASRAELPGLDFETQYF
>TRBV6-2/TRBV6-3|TRBJ1-2|14
CASSYSQGLDGYTF
>TRBV7-9|TRBJ1-2|13
CASTPTRGGGYTF
>TRBV20-1|TRBJ1-4|16
CSASIPGTGDYEKLFF
>TRBV29-1|TRBJ2-1|16
CSVEGTSGRGYNEQFF
>TRBV19|TRBJ1-5|15
CASSTPRGVNQPQHF
>TRBV11-2|TRBJ2-7|13
CASSLAGAYEQYF
>TRBV4-2|TRBJ2-3|17
CASSQYIAELSTDTQYF
>TRBV9|TRBJ1-1|14
CASSVATGNAEAFF
>TRBV6-6|TRBJ1-2|13
CASRPGQGLGYTF
>TRBV2|TRBJ2-2|16
CASSQEGQGYTGELFF
>TRBV19|TRBJ1-2|15
CASSMEGAPIYGYTF
>TRBV29-1|TRBJ2-3|17
CSVEDPRTSGSTDTQYF
>TRBV19|TRBJ1-4|15
CASRNRGDVGEKLFF
>TRBV10-2|TRBJ1-2|14
CASQGTPPNYGYTF
>TRBV3-1/TRBV3-2|TRBJ2-7|14
CASSQLGLVYEQYF
>TRBV9|TRBJ2-1|16
CASSVAETSDYNEQFF
>TRBV7-9|TRBJ2-1|13
CASSRTGDNEQFF
>TRBV7-2|TRBJ2-3|17
CASSTRTSRGNADTQYF
>TRBV9|TRBJ1-1|18
CASSVEPGGPSLNTEAFF
>TRBV5-1|TRBJ2-7|14
CASSKNLAGAEQYF
>TRBV29-1|TRBJ2-5|14
CSVAQVGYQETQYF
>TRBV6-5|TRBJ2-1|14
CASTRQSHRDEQFF
>TRBV15|TRBJ2-5|11
CATKHEETQYF
>TRBV5-4|TRBJ1-2|14
CASSLGGRRGGYTF
>TRBV2|TRBJ1-3|14
CASSEQGFGNTIYF
>TRBV20-1|TRBJ2-2|17
CSASGLAGDLNTGELFF
>TRBV9|TRBJ2-1|16
CASSPRRAGQNNEQFF
>TRBV9|TRBJ2-3|16
CASSEPLAGRGDTQYF
>TRBV5-4|TRBJ1-1|13
CASSFTAATEAFF
>TRBV9|TRBJ2-3|15
CASSASGRGTDTQYF
>TRBV5-4|TRBJ1-2|13
CATLGQGDYGYTF